The TCR beta chain under discussion was sequenced for a study of blood T cells in healthy people across ages. The wider study: Template switching retrieved approximately one barcoded beta molecule for each two T cells.

This CDR3 comprises 12 residues. The V gene's germline CDR1 is DFQATT and CDR2 SNEGSKA (reference sequence). Donors ranged from roughly 6 to 95 years old and were healthy Caucasians in Russia. In the case of this clonotype: Its antigen remains unidentified.

Then a second PCR, running roughly 7 to 11 cycles, was carried out with a sample-barcoded 5' primer and a J-beta primer mix. A tag from a template-switch adaptor with 12 random nucleotides marked each cDNA molecule. TCRdb reprocessed the 5' RACE reads with MiXCR, giving one entry per CDR3 protein. The sample shows over 1,200,000 distinct CDR3 sequences, roughly 59% of them seen only once. Study-level points and caveats: The CMV status of each donor remained undetermined, and this could have confounded shifts in expanded clonotypes.

Sequenced: blood. The V call is TRBV20-1, the J call TRBJ2-4; D could derive from TRBD1 or TRBD2 (5 bases each). The J call may not be correct, given that the DNA end is closer to TRBJ2-7. The sequence came from a man younger than 30 in good health. The CDR3 region is CSALRDPDEQYF. CDR3 coding DNA: TGCAGTGCTCTCCGGGACCCCGACGAGCAGTACTTC.